These 27 T cell receptor beta chains were sequenced from one sample in a study of T-cell memory formation after mild COVID-19. One entry per CDR3 protein, called by TCRdb with MiXCR from the 5' RACE reads. Altogether around 250,000 distinct CDR3 sequences are present, 8% to 9.5% being singletons, with the ten largest covering approximately 20%. The sequenced material came from PBMCs or a T cell subset sorted from them (not recorded which). The receptors come from a man aged 18 to 29 who had mild COVID-19 (a few samples of this study predate the infection). Cell type and time point are not known.

CDR3 sequence (DNA): TGTGCCAGCTCACTCCCCCGGGGTCCAGAAAACATTCAGTACTTC. Protein: CASSLPRGPENIQYF. The chain carries TRBV18 and TRBJ2-4; TRBD2 is a possible D gene (5 bases). The V end lost 4 bases, the J end lost 5 bases, and 15 bases lay between the germline ends. This CDR3 is built from 15 residues. Germline V gene data show CDR1 as KGHSH and CDR2 as LQKENI. The whole variable domain, filled in from reference TRBV18 and TRBJ2-4, reads NAGVMQNPRHLVRRRGQEARLRCSPMKGHSHVYWYRQLPEEGLKFMVYLQKENIIDESGMPKERFSAEFPKEGPSILRIQQVVRGDSAAYFCASSLPRGPENIQYFGAGTRLSVL.

This clonotype was recorded a few times. The rearrangement links TRBV7-9 to TRBJ2-5, with 8 nucleotides matching TRBD2. J lost 5 bases, V lost 5 bases, and 19 bases had no gene match. Germline values: CDR1 SEHNR, CDR2 FQNEAQ (reference sequence). The CDR3 loop spans 18 amino acids. CDR3 amino acids: CASSPQGLRGAPRETQYF. The CDR3 nucleotides are TGTGCCAGCAGCCCCCAAGGTTTGCGGGGGGCCCCGCGTGAGACCCAGTACTTC.

V usage is TRBV9 and J usage is TRBJ1-5; D not certain. With 5 bases removed from V and 2 bases from J, the gap between germline ends came to 11 bases. CDR3 length: 14 amino acids. From germline, CDR1 is SGDLS and CDR2 YYNGEE. The CDR3 reads CASSGEVGNQPQHF. The CDR3 coding sequence is TGTGCCAGCAGTGGAGAAGTTGGCAATCAGCCCCAGCATTTT.

This clonotype is a singleton in its sample. CDR3 DNA: TGCGCCAGCAGCTTGGAGGTACAGGGCCCCTATGGCTACACCTTC. This translates into CASSLEVQGPYGYTF. The V call is TRBV5-1, the J call TRBJ1-2; TRBD1 might be the D (6 bases). The germline CDR1 and CDR2 sequences are SGHRS and YFSETQ. The CDR3 spans 15 residues. V lost 0 bases to trimming and J lost 4 bases, with 13 bases between them. The variable domain in full, completed from reference TRBV5-1 and TRBJ1-2, reads KAGVTQTPRYLIKTRGQQVTLSCSPISGHRSVSWYQQTPGQGLQFLFEYFSETQRNKGNFPGRFSGRQFSNSRSEMNVSTLELGDSALYLCASSLEVQGPYGYTFGSGTRLTVV.

The V gene is TRBV10-3, the J gene TRBJ1-1; TRBD1 might be the D (5 bases). Between the trimmed V and J ends, which lost 2 bases and 8 bases, there was a span of 9 bases. Germline CDR1 reads ENHRY; CDR2 reads SYGVKD. The CDR3 is 12 residues long. In DNA, the CDR3 is TGTGCCATCAGTGAGGGGACGGCAGAAGCTTTCTTT. Residues: CAISEGTAEAFF.

The chain has TRBV14 and TRBJ2-7, with D possibly matching TRBD2 (6 bases). The ends were cut back, 1 base at V and 2 bases at J, with 12 bases in the middle. CDR1 SGHDN and CDR2 FVKESK come from the germline V gene. The CDR3 is made up of 15 amino acids. CDR3 amino acids: CASSQGRRGPYEQYV. CDR3 nucleotide sequence: TGTGCCAGCAGCCAAGGCAGGAGGGGACCCTACGAGCAGTACGTC.

This clonotype was observed a handful of times. V gene TRBV2 combines with J gene TRBJ2-2; D possibly uses TRBD1 or TRBD2 (5 bases each). The length of the CDR3 is 17 residues. Germline CDR1 and CDR2: SNHLY and FYNNEI. V was trimmed by 9 bases and J by 0 bases, leaving 20 bases between them. The CDR3 loop reads CASLPRGAQSNTGELFF. CDR3 sequence (DNA): TGTGCCAGTCTCCCTCGGGGCGCACAGTCGAACACCGGGGAGCTGTTTTTT.

The V call is TRBV7-2, the J call TRBJ2-2; TRBD2 aligns across 7 bases. With V trimmed by 2 bases and J by 2 bases, 5 bases remained unmatched. Germline V gene sequence: CDR1 SGHTA, CDR2 FQGNSA. The CDR3 covers 16 residues. The CDR3 DNA sequence: TGTGCCAGCAGCTTACGGGGAGGGCCCAACACCGGGGAGCTGTTTTTT. Its protein is CASSLRGGPNTGELFF.

This chain joins TRBV5-8 and TRBJ2-5; possibly TRBD2 for D (5 bases). Per germline, CDR1 SGHTS and CDR2 YDEGEE. The CDR3 is 13 residues long. V was cut by 4 bases and J by 2 bases, with 9 bases left in between. CDR3 sequence reads: CASSDRRQETQYF. The CDR3 DNA is TGTGCCAGCAGCGATCGGAGGCAAGAGACCCAGTACTTC.

This clonotype was detected a few times. The chain is built from TRBV5-1 and TRBJ2-2; 11 nucleotides agree with TRBD1. From germline, CDR1 is SGHRS and CDR2 YFSETQ. This CDR3 has 16 amino acids. The trim removed 0 bases at V and 7 bases at J, leaving 5 bases unmatched. The CDR3 region has the DNA TGCGCCAGCAGCTTGGCCGAGGACAGGGGGCACGGGGAGCTGTTTTTT. This codes for CASSLAEDRGHGELFF.

This clonotype occurred a few times. V usage is TRBV19 and J usage is TRBJ2-7; 10 bases are shared with TRBD1. The junction had 8 bases not matched to a gene; V was cut back by 5 bases and J by 7 bases. The CDR3 contains 14 residues. CDR1 is LNHDA and CDR2 is SQIVND in the germline V gene (reference sequence). The CDR3 sequence: CASSSGTGAREQYF. Here the CDR3 DNA reads TGTGCCAGTAGTTCCGGGACAGGGGCAAGGGAGCAGTACTTC.

This clonotype was found a few times. The rearrangement uses TRBV28 and TRBJ1-5; D uncertain. This CDR3 spans 16 amino acids. Germline V gives CDR1 MDHEN, CDR2 SYDVKM. Between the trimmed V and J ends, which lost 5 bases and 0 bases, there was a span of 14 bases. For the CDR3, the DNA is TGTGCCAGCAGTCTCCGACGGAGTTATAGCAATCAGCCCCAGCATTTT. Amino acid sequence: CASSLRRSYSNQPQHF.

The V gene is TRBV4-1, the J gene TRBJ1-4; TRBD1 matches 9 bases. Per germline, CDR1 MGHRA and CDR2 YSYEKL. This CDR3 is built from 16 residues. V lost 4 bases to trimming and J lost 8 bases; unmatched junction nucleotides: 11. The CDR3 sequence is CASSRAPGQGREKLFF. CDR3 nucleotides: TGCGCCAGCAGCCGAGCACCGGGACAGGGTCGAGAAAAACTGTTTTTT.

This chain joins TRBV10-3 and TRBJ2-7, with D unresolved. Trimming took off 3 bases at V and 6 bases at J, with 6 bases between the two ends. The CDR3 is made up of 11 amino acids. CDR1 ENHRY and CDR2 SYGVKD come from the germline V gene. CDR3 amino acids: CAISETPEQYF. As DNA, the CDR3 is TGTGCCATCAGTGAAACGCCCGAGCAGTACTTC.

The chain joins TRBV29-1 to TRBJ2-6, with D perhaps TRBD1 or TRBD2 (5 bases each). Trimming took off 5 bases at V and 0 bases at J, with 14 bases between the two ends. Germline V lookup: CDR1 SQVTM, CDR2 ANQGSEA. The CDR3 is made up of 16 amino acids. CDR3 sequence: CSVFRDGSSGANVLTF. The CDR3 nucleotides are TGCAGCGTTTTCCGGGACGGGTCCTCTGGGGCCAACGTCCTGACTTTC.

In this sample, this clonotype turned up a few times. The rearrangement links TRBV20-1 to TRBJ2-3, with unresolved D. Trimming stripped 6 bases from V and 4 bases from J, with 11 bases between. Germline assignment: CDR1 DFQATT and CDR2 SNEGSKA (reference sequence). The CDR3 has 12 residues. The CDR3 here is CSATSPPDTQYF. The CDR3 DNA reads TGCAGTGCCACCTCCCCTCCAGATACGCAGTATTTT.

This clonotype has more than one count but fewer than ten. This chain uses TRBV30 with TRBJ2-5; 8 nucleotides agree with TRBD2. Trimming took 4 bases from V and 2 from J; bases not matched to a gene: 12. Germline V CDR1 and CDR2: GTSNPN, SVGIG (reference sequence). The CDR3 spans 16 residues. The CDR3 sequence: CAWTVGSGALQETQYF. CDR3 DNA: TGTGCCTGGACGGTTGGTAGCGGGGCCCTACAAGAGACCCAGTACTTC.

This clonotype was counted many times. The chain joins TRBV5-1 to TRBJ2-7, with D unclear. V gave up 7 bases and J gave up 0 bases, with 11 bases separating them. Per germline, CDR1 SGHRS and CDR2 YFSETQ. This CDR3 spans 13 amino acids. The CDR3 loop is CASSFQVSYEQYF. The CDR3 bases are TGCGCCAGCTCCTTCCAGGTCTCCTACGAGCAGTACTTC.

The sample holds a few counts of this clonotype. V and J are TRBV3-1 and TRBJ1-1, with D maybe TRBD1 (5 bases). V dropped 3 bases and J dropped 3 bases, with 14 bases sitting between them. The CDR3 spans 15 residues. Germline lookup yields CDR1 LGHDT and CDR2 YNNKEL (reference sequence). This CDR3 is CASSHRARQDTEAFF. The CDR3 nucleotides are TGTGCCAGCAGCCACAGGGCCCGACAAGACACTGAAGCTTTCTTT.

The chain combines TRBV20-1 with TRBJ2-5; 11 bases line up with TRBD2. Germline loops: CDR1 DFQATT, CDR2 SNEGSKA (reference sequence). The ends lost 5 bases at V and 5 bases at J; junction bases unmatched: 10. The length of the CDR3 is 15 residues. In DNA form, the CDR3 reads TGCAGTGCTGGGCCTAGCGGGGGGCCCCAGGAGACCCAGTACTTC. As protein: CSAGPSGGPQETQYF.

This clonotype was observed a handful of times. The rearrangement uses TRBV6-5 and TRBJ1-4, with D uncertain. Trimming shortened V by 0 bases and J by 5 bases, and 10 bases separated the two germline ends. The CDR3 covers 15 residues. Germline CDR1 reads MNHEY; CDR2 reads SVGAGI. The CDR3 here is CASSYSPAENEKLFF. For the CDR3, the DNA is TGTGCCAGCAGTTACTCTCCAGCCGAAAATGAAAAACTGTTTTTT.

This clonotype was observed a few times. Germline and junction disagree at one end, which may indicate a read error. The J gene is TRBJ2-1, the V gene TRBV20-1; 10 bases line up with TRBD2. This CDR3 has 12 residues. The V gene's germline CDR1 is DFQATT and CDR2 SNEGSKA (reference sequence). In nucleotides, the CDR3 is TGCAGTGGGGGCCCAGCGGGGGGGCCAAGGATCTTC. This sequence encodes CSGGPAGGPRIF.

This clonotype was observed at least ten times. The chain combines TRBV12-3 or TRBV12-4 with TRBJ2-2, with D possibly TRBD2 on 5 matching bases. This CDR3 region has 14 residues. V dropped 3 bases and J dropped 1 base, with 6 bases sitting between them. The CDR3 DNA follows: TGTGCCAGCAGTTTTAGCGAGAACACCGGGGAGCTGTTTTTT. The encoded protein is CASSFSENTGELFF.

This clonotype was detected a few times. The chain links TRBV6-6 to TRBJ2-3; TRBD1 matches 8 bases. Germline CDR1 is MNHNY and CDR2 is SVGAGI (reference sequence). The J segment lost 4 bases and the V segment lost 3 bases, leaving 6 bases of the junction unmatched. There are 15 residues in the CDR3. The CDR3 loop is CASSYTLQGADTQYF. Here the CDR3 DNA reads TGTGCCAGCAGTTATACCCTACAGGGGGCAGATACGCAGTATTTT.

This clonotype was seen a few times. The chain has TRBV12-3 or TRBV12-4 and TRBJ1-4, with D possibly being TRBD1 (5 bases). Trimming took 3 bases from V and 15 from J, leaving 14 bases between them. The CDR3 covers 12 residues. The CDR3: CASSFRPGLLFF. CDR3 coding DNA: TGTGCCAGCAGTTTTAGGCCGGGACTTTTGTTTTTT.

This clonotype occurred once. The chain employs TRBV10-3 and TRBJ2-3, with 8 positions matching TRBD2. V lost 6 bases and J lost 1; bases outside the gene matches: 6. This CDR3 contains 15 residues. CDR1 is ENHRY and CDR2 is SYGVKD in the germline V gene. Here the CDR3 reads CAISGGGTGTDTQYF. Here the CDR3 DNA reads TGTGCCATCAGCGGGGGGGGAACAGGCACAGATACGCAGTATTTT.

CDR3 sequence (DNA): TGTGCCAGCAGGACCTGGGGGGCGGATACGCAGTATTTT. Translation gives CASRTWGADTQYF. This chain links TRBV5-5 with TRBJ2-3; D tentatively fits TRBD1 or TRBD2 (6 bases each). Germline V gene lookup returns CDR1 SGHKS and CDR2 YYEKEE (reference sequence). Trimming left V 5 bases short and J 6 bases short, with 13 bases between. The CDR3 sequence is 13 residues long.